Shown below are 28 T cell receptor beta chains from a single sample sequenced in a study of shared clonotypes between healthy human individuals. Using immunoSEQ multiplex PCR, the repertoire was profiled, and TCRdb retains in-frame clones only, with some absent. Among over a million clones listed, around 97% were seen once. Sequencing used naive CD4+ T cells sorted from blood. Noted subset: CD45RA+ positively selected. All receptors come from a man aged 25 to 45 in good health.

This chain uses TRBV10-3 with TRBJ2-2, with D possibly matching TRBD1 (5 bases). The germline CDR1 and CDR2 sequences are ENHRY and SYGVKD. CDR3 length: 14 residues. Trimming removed 6 bases from V and 6 bases from J, with 14 bases in between. The CDR3: CAISGHPRPGELFF. CDR3 nucleotide sequence: TGTGCCATCAGCGGACACCCTCGCCCCGGGGAGCTGTTTTTT.

The CDR3 DNA is TGTGCCACGTTAGCGGGAGAGGTCAATGAGCAGTTCTTC. Its translation: CATLAGEVNEQFF. V and J are TRBV19 and TRBJ2-1, with 9 bases matching TRBD2. The length of the CDR3 is 13 residues. Germline V gives CDR1 LNHDA, CDR2 SQIVND (reference sequence). The V and J ends lost 10 bases and 6 bases, in that order; junction bases with no gene match: 7.

The chain is built from TRBV10-3 and TRBJ1-1, with 7 bases fitting TRBD1. V lost 10 bases and J lost 4; bases outside the gene matches: 15. Germline V gene lookup returns CDR1 ENHRY and CDR2 SYGVKD. CDR3 length equals 15 residues. CDR3 nucleotides: TGTGCCACCAGCGATCCCGCGACAGGGCGCACTGAAGCTTTCTTT. Amino acid sequence: CATSDPATGRTEAFF.

The genes are TRBV27 and TRBJ1-1; no reliable D call. The CDR3 is made up of 15 amino acids. V gave up 5 bases and J gave up 1 base, with 14 bases separating them. Germline-derived CDR1 and CDR2 are MNHEY and SMNVEV (reference sequence). In DNA, the CDR3 is TGTGCCAGCAGTCCTTATGGCGACTCGAACACTGAAGCTTTCTTT. Amino acids: CASSPYGDSNTEAFF.

The chain recombines TRBV7-2 with TRBJ2-5, with TRBD2 matching 8 bases. The CDR3 covers 16 residues. Per the germline V gene, CDR1 is SGHTA and CDR2 is FQGNSA. V trimming: 6 bases; J trimming: 5 bases; junction bases outside the gene matches: 14. CDR3 in amino acids: CASRRTLADVKETQYF. The CDR3 nucleotides are TGTGCCAGCAGGAGAACACTAGCGGACGTCAAGGAGACCCAGTACTTC.

For the CDR3, the DNA is TGCAGCGTTGTGTCTTGGTGGCAGAGCTCCTACGAGCAGTACTTC. This encodes CSVVSWWQSSYEQYF. The chain is built from TRBV29-1 and TRBJ2-7, with D unresolved. Germline values: CDR1 SQVTM, CDR2 ANQGSEA. The V and J ends lost 4 bases and 0 bases respectively, with 16 bases between them. The CDR3 has 15 residues.

The chain recombines TRBV15 with TRBJ2-2, with TRBD2 matching 9 bases. Germline CDR1 LNHNV, CDR2 YYDKDF (reference sequence). With 6 bases clipped from V and 3 bases from J, the junction kept 8 bases outside the gene matches. This CDR3 has 16 amino acids. The CDR3 bases are TGTGCCACCAGGGACAGGCGGACTAGCGACACCGGGGAGCTGTTTTTT. It encodes CATRDRRTSDTGELFF.

This clone occurred once. The rearrangement joins TRBV5-6 to TRBJ1-1, with 7 bases aligning to TRBD1. V lost 2 bases, J lost 5 bases, and 9 bases stayed unmatched. Germline V lookup: CDR1 SGHDT, CDR2 YYEEEE. The CDR3 extends over 15 amino acids. CDR3 loop: CASSFRGGPWTEAFF. DNA of the CDR3: TGTGCCAGCAGCTTTAGAGGGGGCCCGTGGACTGAAGCTTTCTTT.

This chain connects TRBV6-5 to TRBJ1-1, with D unclear. V lost 1 base to trimming and J lost 1 base, with 4 bases between them. The CDR3 contains 13 residues. The V gene's germline CDR1 is MNHEY and CDR2 SVGAGI. CDR3: CASSYWGNTEAFF. CDR3 coding DNA: TGTGCCAGCAGTTACTGGGGGAACACTGAAGCTTTCTTT.

The chain's CDR3 is CASSSPARGATNEKLFF. CDR3 DNA: TGTGCCAGTAGTAGCCCCGCAAGGGGCGCTACTAATGAAAAACTGTTTTTT. The chain employs TRBV19 and TRBJ1-4; tentative D call: TRBD1 (5 bases). V shed 4 bases and J shed 2 bases, with 17 bases lying between them. Germline V CDR1 and CDR2: LNHDA, SQIVND (reference sequence). The CDR3 runs to 17 residues.

This clone was picked up one time. This chain joins TRBV4-1 and TRBJ2-5; D gene unclear. The CDR3 is 13 amino acids. The germline V gene has CDR1 MGHRA and CDR2 YSYEKL. Deletions cut 2 bases from V and 5 bases from J, with 9 bases between. CDR3 residues: CASSQSILETQYF. In nucleotides, the CDR3 is TGCGCCAGCAGCCAATCAATCTTGGAGACCCAGTACTTC.

This chain joins TRBV28 and TRBJ2-3, with TRBD2 matching over 7 bases. CDR3 length: 15 residues. Losses at the gene ends were 6 bases for V and 4 bases for J; bases not matched to a gene: 10. Germline lookup yields CDR1 MDHEN and CDR2 SYDVKM. CDR3 sequence (DNA): TGTGCCAGCAGACCGGGGGGTCAGTGGGCAGATACGCAGTATTTT. The encoded protein is CASRPGGQWADTQYF. Combining the CDR3 with reference TRBV28 and TRBJ2-3 gives the whole variable domain DVKVTQSSRYLVKRTGEKVFLECVQDMDHENMFWYRQDPGLGLRLIYFSYDVKMKEKGDIPEGYSVSREKKERFSLILESASTNQTSMYLCASRPGGQWADTQYFGPGTRLTVL.

CDR3 coding DNA: TGTGCCAGTTTAACAGGGAGCTCCTACGAGCAGTACTTC. Protein sequence: CASLTGSSYEQYF. The rearrangement links TRBV9 to TRBJ2-7, with D possibly TRBD1 on 6 matching bases. V was cut by 8 bases and J by 0 bases, with 12 bases left in between. Per germline, CDR1 SGDLS and CDR2 YYNGEE. The CDR3 loop spans 13 amino acids.

The V and J genes are TRBV5-4 and TRBJ2-1; the match to TRBD2 covers 8 bases. The CDR3 sequence is 17 residues long. Looked up from germline, CDR1 is SGHNT and CDR2 is YYREEE (reference sequence). V dropped 0 bases and J dropped 2; count of bases not matched to a gene: 7. This chain's CDR3 is CASSLGGRAGAYNEQFF. In DNA, the CDR3 is TGTGCCAGCAGCTTGGGGGGGCGAGCGGGAGCCTACAATGAGCAGTTCTTC.

The chain is built from TRBV5-5 and TRBJ2-2; perhaps D is TRBD1 or TRBD2 (5 bases each). Germline CDR1 and CDR2: SGHKS and YYEKEE (reference sequence). There are 13 residues in the CDR3. Trimming took 7 bases from V and 7 from J, leaving 14 bases between them. The CDR3 region has the DNA TGTGCCAGCTCCGGGGCAGTAGGCGGGGAGCTGTTTTTT. As protein: CASSGAVGGELFF.

The chain couples TRBV18 to TRBJ2-5; D is unclear. The CDR3 contains 15 residues. Germline assignment: CDR1 KGHSH and CDR2 LQKENI. The V end lost 0 bases, the J end lost 1 base, and 9 bases lay between the germline ends. For the CDR3, the DNA is TGTGCCAGCTCACCACCGGCCCGGTCCCAAGAGACCCAGTACTTC. Translation gives CASSPPARSQETQYF.

This chain uses TRBV5-4 with TRBJ2-1; D is uncertain. The CDR3 spans 15 residues. V lost 4 bases, J lost 4 bases, and 15 bases lay in between. Germline lookup yields CDR1 SGHNT and CDR2 YYREEE (reference sequence). CDR3 in amino acids: CASSPLTPGYNEQFF. CDR3 DNA: TGTGCCAGCAGCCCGTTAACCCCCGGTTACAATGAGCAGTTCTTC.

The count of this clone is one. Other DNA sequences within the sample encode an identical CDR3. The V gene is TRBV2, the J gene TRBJ1-2; D remains unclear. This CDR3 contains 12 residues. V was shortened by 3 bases and J by 2 bases, with 4 bases between the two germline ends. CDR1 SNHLY and CDR2 FYNNEI come from the germline V gene. The CDR3 loop is CASSDRNYGYTF. The CDR3 DNA follows: TGTGCCAGCAGTGACAGGAACTATGGCTACACCTTC.

The chain is built from TRBV13 and TRBJ1-5, with D hard to call. The ends were cut back, 4 bases at V and 6 bases at J, with 13 bases in the middle. The V gene's germline CDR1 is PRHDT and CDR2 FYEKMQ (reference sequence). The CDR3 spans 14 residues. CDR3 nucleotide sequence: TGTGCCAGCAGCTCCAGGACCCGGGGTCAGCCCCAGCATTTT. As protein: CASSSRTRGQPQHF. Combining the CDR3 with reference TRBV13 and TRBJ1-5 gives the whole variable domain AAGVIQSPRHLIKEKRETATLKCYPIPRHDTVYWYQQGPGQDPQFLISFYEKMQSDKGSIPDRFSAQQFSDYHSELNMSSLELGDSALYFCASSSRTRGQPQHFGDGTRLSIL.

This chain's CDR3 is CASSQDSGGFAYEQYF. In DNA form, the CDR3 reads TGCGCCAGCAGCCAAGATAGTGGGGGGTTCGCCTACGAGCAGTACTTC. This sequence joins TRBV4-1 and TRBJ2-7, with D perhaps matching TRBD2 (6 bases). Germline V CDR1 and CDR2: MGHRA, YSYEKL. CDR3 length: 16 amino acids. Trimming pared 0 bases from V and 2 bases from J, leaving 14 bases between.

The J gene is TRBJ2-1, the V gene TRBV6-1, with 12 bases aligning to TRBD2. The CDR3 runs to 15 residues. Germline CDR1 is MNHNS and CDR2 is SASEGT. J lost 7 bases, V lost 5 bases, and 6 bases had no gene match. The CDR3 spells CASSPTSGSLNEQFF. Written as DNA, the CDR3 is TGTGCCAGCAGTCCGACTAGCGGGAGCCTGAATGAGCAGTTCTTC.

This clone was seen once. The V gene is TRBV18, the J gene TRBJ1-5; 7 bases are shared with TRBD1. Germline lookup yields CDR1 KGHSH and CDR2 LQKENI. The CDR3 is 15 amino acids. V dropped 6 bases and J dropped 4; count of bases not matched to a gene: 9. The CDR3 bases are TGTGCCAGCTCCCTACAGACAGGGTCAAATCAGCCCCAGCATTTT. Its translation: CASSLQTGSNQPQHF. The variable domain in full, completed from reference TRBV18 and TRBJ1-5, reads NAGVMQNPRHLVRRRGQEARLRCSPMKGHSHVYWYRQLPEEGLKFMVYLQKENIIDESGMPKERFSAEFPKEGPSILRIQQVVRGDSAAYFCASSLQTGSNQPQHFGDGTRLSIL.

The V call is TRBV5-1, the J call TRBJ1-2; D unresolved. This CDR3 has 15 residues. V was shortened by 0 bases and J by 8 bases, with 17 bases between the two germline ends. Germline V gene data show CDR1 as SGHRS and CDR2 as YFSETQ. The CDR3, as DNA: TGCGCCAGCAGCTTGGGACACCAAGCCACGGGGGGCTACACCTTC. It specifies CASSLGHQATGGYTF.

Comments on this clone: This specimen includes other DNA sequences encoding the same CDR3. This rearrangement joins TRBV5-1 to TRBJ2-5, with 9 bases fitting TRBD1. CDR1 and CDR2 (germline): SGHRS, YFSETQ. V lost 2 bases to trimming and J lost 1 base; unmatched junction nucleotides: 6. There are 16 residues in the CDR3. The CDR3, as DNA: TGCGCCAGCAGCTTCGGGACAGGGTTGGGCCAAGAGACCCAGTACTTC. As protein: CASSFGTGLGQETQYF.

The rearrangement links TRBV6-5 to TRBJ2-7; D is possibly TRBD1 (5 bases). The CDR3 is 13 residues long. Trimming took 5 bases from V and 2 from J, leaving 10 bases between them. Per germline, CDR1 MNHEY and CDR2 SVGAGI. In DNA, the CDR3 is TGTGCCAGCAGTGCCAGGGTCACCTACGAGCAGTACTTC. This sequence encodes CASSARVTYEQYF.

The chain has TRBV7-9 and TRBJ2-1; 9 bases line up with TRBD1. The length of the CDR3 is 15 residues. Trimming cost V 5 bases and J 6 bases; bases outside gene matches: 8. The germline gives CDR1 SEHNR, CDR2 FQNEAQ (reference sequence). The CDR3 here is CASSPRTGAPNEQFF. CDR3 nucleotide sequence: TGTGCCAGCAGCCCTAGGACAGGGGCCCCCAATGAGCAGTTCTTC.

CDR3 residues: CASSQDSNTGELFF. The CDR3 region has the DNA TGTGCCAGCAGCCAGGACTCTAACACCGGGGAGCTGTTTTTT. The chain links TRBV7-7 to TRBJ2-2, with a possible D match to TRBD2 (5 bases). The CDR3 spans 14 residues. The germline gives CDR1 SSHAT, CDR2 FNYEAQ (reference sequence). V dropped 5 bases and J dropped 2 bases, with 9 bases sitting between them.

The rearrangement joins TRBV5-1 to TRBJ2-5; 10 bases align to TRBD1. From germline, CDR1 is SGHRS and CDR2 YFSETQ. With 4 bases clipped from V and 5 bases from J, the junction kept 11 bases outside the gene matches. This CDR3 is built from 16 residues. The CDR3 DNA sequence: TGCGCCAGCAGCATCACCGGGACAGGGGTATGGGAGACCCAGTACTTC. As protein: CASSITGTGVWETQYF. Drawing the rest from reference TRBV5-1 and TRBJ2-5, the complete variable domain is KAGVTQTPRYLIKTRGQQVTLSCSPISGHRSVSWYQQTPGQGLQFLFEYFSETQRNKGNFPGRFSGRQFSNSRSEMNVSTLELGDSALYLCASSITGTGVWETQYFGPGTRLLVL.